Listed below are T cell receptor beta chains from one sample, sequenced in a study of T cell responses to AZD1222 COVID-19 vaccine. Assay: immunoSEQ multiplex PCR; the TCRdb copy retains only in-frame clones and omits some. Of some 180,000 clones detected, 85% to 95% appear once; the ten largest clones hold approximately 1.5%. Sequencing used peripheral blood, obtained 28 days after the second AZD1222 dose. The receptors come from an adult who received the AZD1222 COVID-19 vaccine. CDR3s include the opening cysteine and the closing phenylalanine or tryptophan. A D gene is named only where the DNA matches it firmly. Where a row states a size, it is once, few, many or the class of an expanded clone; other rows omit it.

length: 11
J: TRBJ1-6
size: once
V: TRBV28
D: NA
DNA: TGTGCCAGCAGTTTAAGGGGAGCCCTCCACTTT
CDR3: CASSLRGALHF

length: 15
J: TRBJ1-6
size: NA
V: TRBV28
D: TRBD1
DNA: TGTGCCAGCCGGCCCTGGACAGGGCGTAATTCACCCCTCCACTTT
CDR3: CASRPWTGRNSPLHF

length: 19
J: TRBJ2-1
size: NA
V: TRBV1
D: NA
DNA: TGCACCAGCAGCCCGAAGCTTGGACTCCTCCCTGTCTCCTACAATGAGCAGTTCTTC
CDR3: CTSSPKLGLLPVSYNEQFF

length: 14
J: TRBJ2-1
size: NA
V: TRBV18
D: NA
DNA: TGTGCCAGCTCGTACCGCCGGGGTCAGGATGAGCAGTTCTTC
CDR3: CASSYRRGQDEQFF

length: 17
J: TRBJ1-1
size: NA
V: TRBV11-2
D: NA
DNA: TGTGCCAGCAGCTTAGGGCAGGTATTTTTACGGAACACTGAAGCTTTCTTT
CDR3: CASSLGQVFLRNTEAFF

length: 14
J: TRBJ2-2
size: once
V: TRBV10-2
D: TRBD1
DNA: TGCGCCAGTGGACAGGGTCTTCGGGGCGGGGAGCTGTTTTTT
CDR3: CASGQGLRGGELFF

length: 13
J: TRBJ1-1
size: NA
V: TRBV19
D: NA
DNA: TGTGCCAGTAGTATGAACGGGAACACTGAAGCTTTCTTT
CDR3: CASSMNGNTEAFF

length: 13
J: TRBJ1-4
size: once
V: TRBV6-5
D: NA
DNA: TGTGCCAGCCGGAGGGGTGAGATTGAAAAACTGTTTTTT
CDR3: CASRRGEIEKLFF

length: 13
J: TRBJ2-1
size: NA
V: TRBV12-3/TRBV12-4
D: TRBD1
DNA: TGTGCCAGCAGTCCGGGACAGAACAATGAGCAGTTCTTC
CDR3: CASSPGQNNEQFF

length: 14
J: TRBJ2-4
size: NA
V: TRBV18
D: TRBD1
DNA: TGTGCCAGCTCCTACACAGGGGTCAAAAACATTCAGTACTTC
CDR3: CASSYTGVKNIQYF

length: 16
J: TRBJ1-5
size: once
V: TRBV5-5
D: NA
DNA: TGTGCCAGCAGCTTGGGAACAAGTTATAGCAATCAGCCCCAGCATTTT
CDR3: CASSLGTSYSNQPQHF

length: 13
J: TRBJ1-3
size: NA
V: TRBV7-3
D: NA
DNA: TGTGCCAGCAGCCCTAACTCTGGAAACACCATATATTTT
CDR3: CASSPNSGNTIYF

length: 16
J: TRBJ1-1
size: once
V: TRBV24-1
D: NA
DNA: TGTGCCACCAGTGATTTCAGGGGAGTTGAGAACACTGAAGCTTTCTTT
CDR3: CATSDFRGVENTEAFF

length: 14
J: TRBJ2-7
size: NA
V: TRBV28
D: NA
DNA: TGTGCCAGCAGTACCTTTCGGGCCCCCTACGAGCAGTACTTC
CDR3: CASSTFRAPYEQYF

length: 14
J: TRBJ1-3
size: NA
V: TRBV19
D: NA
DNA: TGTGCCAGTAGTCTGGACACCTCTGGAAACACCATATATTTT
CDR3: CASSLDTSGNTIYF

length: 15
J: TRBJ2-1
size: few
V: TRBV12-5
D: TRBD1
DNA: TGTGCTAGTGGTCCGCCGGGACAGGGTTACAATGAGCAGTTCTTC
CDR3: CASGPPGQGYNEQFF

length: 14
J: TRBJ1-2
size: NA
V: TRBV5-6
D: TRBD1
DNA: TGTGCCAGCAGGGCGACAGGGGGAGAATATGGCTACACCTTC
CDR3: CASRATGGEYGYTF

length: 16
J: TRBJ1-3
size: NA
V: TRBV10-3
D: NA
DNA: TGTGCCATCAGTGAGTCGTCGGCAGGGACTGGAAACACCATATATTTT
CDR3: CAISESSAGTGNTIYF

length: 15
J: TRBJ2-3
size: NA
V: TRBV7-2
D: TRBD2
DNA: TGTGCCAGCAGCCAAAGCGGGGGCTCCACAGATACGCAGTATTTT
CDR3: CASSQSGGSTDTQYF

length: 13
J: TRBJ2-5
size: NA
V: TRBV5-8
D: NA
DNA: TGTGCCAGCAGCCGGGACACCCAAGAGACCCAGTACTTC
CDR3: CASSRDTQETQYF

length: 15
J: TRBJ2-7
size: NA
V: TRBV28
D: NA
DNA: TGTGCCAGCAGCTACAATCGGCCCAAGGAGAACGAGCAGTACTTC
CDR3: CASSYNRPKENEQYF

length: 18
J: TRBJ1-1
size: NA
V: TRBV5-4
D: NA
DNA: TGTGCCAGCAGCAAAGGAATTGGGGACATGGGGATGAACACTGAAGCTTTCTTT
CDR3: CASSKGIGDMGMNTEAFF

length: 15
J: TRBJ1-2
size: NA
V: TRBV6-5
D: TRBD1
DNA: TGTGCCAGCGGTCCTGGAGGGACAGGAAACTATGGCTACACCTTC
CDR3: CASGPGGTGNYGYTF

length: 14
J: TRBJ1-5
size: NA
V: TRBV6-1
D: TRBD1
DNA: TGTGCCAGCAGTGAAAATCCCGGGACAGCTCCCCAGCATTTT
CDR3: CASSENPGTAPQHF

length: 13
J: TRBJ1-1
size: NA
V: TRBV6-1
D: NA
DNA: TGTGCCAGCAGTGATAAGACACACACTGAAGCTTTCTTT
CDR3: CASSDKTHTEAFF

length: 16
J: TRBJ2-3
size: NA
V: TRBV10-3
D: TRBD2
DNA: TGTGCCATCAGAGCCCCGACTAGCGGGGGCACAGATACGCAGTATTTT
CDR3: CAIRAPTSGGTDTQYF

length: 15
J: TRBJ2-7
size: NA
V: TRBV7-6
D: NA
DNA: TGTGCCAGCAGCTTAGACGTCGCGCCTGGGAGCGAGCAGTACTTC
CDR3: CASSLDVAPGSEQYF

length: 11
J: TRBJ1-4
size: once
V: TRBV4-1
D: NA
DNA: TGCGCCAGCAGCCGCGCCAATAAACTGTTTTTT
CDR3: CASSRANKLFF

length: 16
J: TRBJ2-3
size: NA
V: TRBV5-3
D: TRBD2
DNA: TGTGCCAGAAGCTCCCGACTAGCGGAGAGCACAGATACGCAGTATTTT
CDR3: CARSSRLAESTDTQYF

length: 15
J: TRBJ1-1
size: NA
V: TRBV5-1
D: TRBD1
DNA: TGCGCCAGCAGCTTCGACAGGGGGCTGAACACTGAAGCTTTCTTT
CDR3: CASSFDRGLNTEAFF

length: 11
J: TRBJ2-3
size: NA
V: TRBV24-1
D: NA
DNA: TGTGCCACCAGTGCTTGGGAAACGCAGTATTTT
CDR3: CATSAWETQYF

length: 13
J: TRBJ1-2
size: NA
V: TRBV2
D: NA
DNA: TGTGCCAGCAGTGAAGGGCGGATCGATGGCTACACCTTC
CDR3: CASSEGRIDGYTF

length: 14
J: TRBJ2-7
size: NA
V: TRBV7-2
D: NA
DNA: TGTGCCAGCAGCCCCGTACACAGCTCCTACGAGCAGTACTTC
CDR3: CASSPVHSSYEQYF

length: 14
J: TRBJ2-1
size: NA
V: TRBV7-6
D: NA
DNA: TGTGCCAGCAGCCGCATGGGTTCATACAATGAGCAGTTCTTC
CDR3: CASSRMGSYNEQFF

length: 15
J: TRBJ2-2
size: NA
V: TRBV7-9
D: TRBD1
DNA: TGTGCCAGCAGCCAACCCCCGGCAGGGGGCGGCGAGCTGTTTTTT
CDR3: CASSQPPAGGGELFF

length: 10
J: TRBJ1-2
size: once
V: TRBV7-3
D: NA
DNA: TGTGCCAGCAGCTCAGGAGGCTACACCTTC
CDR3: CASSSGGYTF

length: 15
J: TRBJ1-2
size: NA
V: TRBV5-6
D: TRBD1
DNA: TGTGCCAGCAGCTTCCCGGGACAGGGAGGTAGGGGCTACACCTTC
CDR3: CASSFPGQGGRGYTF